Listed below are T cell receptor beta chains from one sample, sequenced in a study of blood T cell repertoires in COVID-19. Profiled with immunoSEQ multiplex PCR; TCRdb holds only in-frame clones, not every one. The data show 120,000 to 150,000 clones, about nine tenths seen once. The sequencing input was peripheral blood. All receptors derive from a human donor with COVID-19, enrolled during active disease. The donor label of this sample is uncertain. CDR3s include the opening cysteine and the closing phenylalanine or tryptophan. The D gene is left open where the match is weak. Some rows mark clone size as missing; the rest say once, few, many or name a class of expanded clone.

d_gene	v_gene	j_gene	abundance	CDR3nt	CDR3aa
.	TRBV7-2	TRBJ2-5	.	TGTGCCAGCAGCTCTGGAGTGGGAGGATGGGAGACCCAGTACTTC	CASSSGVGGWETQYF
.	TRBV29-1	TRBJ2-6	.	TGCAGCGTTGAGGGGAGAGGGGCCAACGTCCTGACTTTC	CSVEGRGANVLTF
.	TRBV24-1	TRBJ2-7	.	TGTGCCACCAGTGCGAGCGGCGGACCCTACGAGCAGTACTTC	CATSASGGPYEQYF
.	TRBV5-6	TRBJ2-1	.	TGTGCCAGCAGCCTTCTCAGGGATGAGCAGTTCTTC	CASSLLRDEQFF
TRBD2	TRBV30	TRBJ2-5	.	TGTGCCTGGGGGGGGACTAGCGGGAGGAGACAGACCCAGTACTTC	CAWGGTSGRRQTQYF
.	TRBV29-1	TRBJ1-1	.	TGCAGCGGCCGGGTGGGAGGCACTGAAGCTTTCTTT	CSGRVGGTEAFF
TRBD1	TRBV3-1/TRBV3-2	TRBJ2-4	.	TGTGCCAGCAGCCAGCTAGGGACAGTGTTATACTTC	CASSQLGTVLYF
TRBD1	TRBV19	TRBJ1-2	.	TGTGCCAGTAGTATAGCCGACCGGACAGGGTATGGCTACACCTTC	CASSIADRTGYGYTF
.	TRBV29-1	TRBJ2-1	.	TGCAGCGACCTCCCTGGGCGGGAAACTGAGCAGTTCTTC	CSDLPGRETEQFF
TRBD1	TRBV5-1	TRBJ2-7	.	TGCGCCAGCAGCTTCCTGCGGACAGGGGGTTTGGGAGAGCAGTACTTC	CASSFLRTGGLGEQYF
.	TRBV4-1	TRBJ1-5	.	TGCGCCAGCAGCCAAGACGCGCAGGGGAATCAGCCCCAGCATTTT	CASSQDAQGNQPQHF
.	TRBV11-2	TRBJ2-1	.	TGTGCCAGCAGCTTAGGCGGACAGACCGGCGATGAGCAGTTCTTC	CASSLGGQTGDEQFF
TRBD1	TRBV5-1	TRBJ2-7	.	TGCGCCAGCAGCTCAGGACAGGGCAGCTACGAGCAGTACTTC	CASSSGQGSYEQYF
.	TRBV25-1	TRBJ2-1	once	TGTGCCAGCGGAGACAATGAGCAGTTCTTC	CASGDNEQFF
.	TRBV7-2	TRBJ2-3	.	TGTGCCAGCACCGGTTCGGGGGGCCCTTGGTTGGCAGATACGCAGTATTTT	CASTGSGGPWLADTQYF
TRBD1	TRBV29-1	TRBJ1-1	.	TGCAGCGTCGGACAGGGCTGGAGGATGAACACTGAAGCTTTCTTT	CSVGQGWRMNTEAFF
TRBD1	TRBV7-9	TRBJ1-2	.	TGTGCCAGCAGTCCTGACAGGGGGCTCCTCTATGGCTACACCTTC	CASSPDRGLLYGYTF
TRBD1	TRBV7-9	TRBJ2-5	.	TGTGCCAGCAGCTTAGGGGCGGGTGGGACAGAAGAGACCCAGTACTTC	CASSLGAGGTEETQYF
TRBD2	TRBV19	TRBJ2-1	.	TGTGCCAGTACTCGCCGGACTAGCGGGGGGGCCGCCTACAATGAGCAGTTCTTC	CASTRRTSGGAAYNEQFF
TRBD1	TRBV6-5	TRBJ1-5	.	TGTGCCAGCAGCCCCGGGACAGGGCCTCAGCCCCAGCATTTT	CASSPGTGPQPQHF
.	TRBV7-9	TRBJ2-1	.	TGTGCCAGCAGCAGTAGGGGACAACTGAGCTCCTACAATGAGCAGTTCTTC	CASSSRGQLSSYNEQFF
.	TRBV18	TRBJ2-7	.	TGTGCCAGCTCACCGCCGGGCCTCGGGGGCGAGCAGTACTTC	CASSPPGLGGEQYF
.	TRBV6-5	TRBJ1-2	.	TGTGCCAGCGGGGAGGCGGGGCCGTCCTATGGCTACACCTTC	CASGEAGPSYGYTF
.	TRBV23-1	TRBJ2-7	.	TGCGCCAGCAGTCAATCCGGCCCGCCGAGCGACGAGCAGTACTTC	CASSQSGPPSDEQYF
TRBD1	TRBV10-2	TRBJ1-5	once	TGCGCCAGCAGCCTGACAGGGGGCAGACAGCCCCAGCATTTT	CASSLTGGRQPQHF
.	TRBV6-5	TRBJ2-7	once	TGTGCCAGCAGGGCCACAGGGAGCTCCTACGAGCAGTACTTC	CASRATGSSYEQYF
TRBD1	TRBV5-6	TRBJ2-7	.	TGTGCCAGCAGCTTGGCAGGGGGTTTTACCTACGAGCAGTACTTC	CASSLAGGFTYEQYF
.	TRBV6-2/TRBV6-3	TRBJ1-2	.	TGTGCCAGCAGCGCTTCAAGGGGGGGATTTGGCTACACCTTC	CASSASRGGFGYTF
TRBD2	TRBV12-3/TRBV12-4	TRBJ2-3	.	TGTGCCAGCAGGGGGGGGACGACAGATACGCAGTATTTT	CASRGGTTDTQYF
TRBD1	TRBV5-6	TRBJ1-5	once	TGTGCCAGCAGCAGCCAAGGACAGGCTGGGATCAGCAATCAGCCCCAGCATTTT	CASSSQGQAGISNQPQHF
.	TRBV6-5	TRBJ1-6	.	TGTGCCAGCAGTTACTCGGAGCCCCGGTCCCTCCACTTT	CASSYSEPRSLHF
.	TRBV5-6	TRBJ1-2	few	TGTGCCAGCAGCTTGACAGGACCCGAGGATGGCTACACCTTC	CASSLTGPEDGYTF
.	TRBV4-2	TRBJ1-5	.	TGTGCCAGCAGCCCAGGAGGGTACATCAGAGACAATCAGCCCCAGCATTTT	CASSPGGYIRDNQPQHF
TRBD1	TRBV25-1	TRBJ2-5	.	TGTGCCAGCAGTGGCGGGACAGGGGATGTTGAGACCCAGTACTTC	CASSGGTGDVETQYF
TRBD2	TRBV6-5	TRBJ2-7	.	TGTGCCAGCAGCAGCAGCGGGGGGACCTCCTACGAGCAGTACTTC	CASSSSGGTSYEQYF
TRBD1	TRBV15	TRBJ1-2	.	TGTGCCACCAGCAGACCGGGACAGGGCTATGGCTACACCTTC	CATSRPGQGYGYTF
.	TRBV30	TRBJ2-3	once	TGTGCCTGGAGTGCTTTCCAGGGCTCAGATACGCAGTATTTT	CAWSAFQGSDTQYF
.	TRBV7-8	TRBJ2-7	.	TGTGCCAGCAGCTTACCTCCCCAGGGAAAGACCTACGAGCAGTACTTC	CASSLPPQGKTYEQYF
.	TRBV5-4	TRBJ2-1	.	TGTGCCAGCAGCTTGACACTAGAAGGTACTGAGCAGTTCTTC	CASSLTLEGTEQFF
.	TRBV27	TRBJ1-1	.	TGTGCCAGCAGTTTTCTAGGCCGGAGGAACACTGAAGCTTTCTTT	CASSFLGRRNTEAFF
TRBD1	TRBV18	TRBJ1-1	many	TGTGCCAGCTCACCACGACAGGGCACTGAAGCTTTCTTT	CASSPRQGTEAFF
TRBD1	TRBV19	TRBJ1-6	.	TGTGCCAGTAGTCCGGGACAGGGGGAATCCACCCTCCACTTT	CASSPGQGESTLHF
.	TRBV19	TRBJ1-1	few	TGTGCCAGTAGTTCAGAACAGGGTGAAGCTTTCTTT	CASSSEQGEAFF
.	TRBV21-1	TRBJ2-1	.	TGTGCCAGCAGCAAGGACCGACTCCCGGGGTGCAACAATGAGCAGTTCTTC	CASSKDRLPGCNNEQFF
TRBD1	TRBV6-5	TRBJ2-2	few	TGTGCCAGCAGTTTCGGGACAGGGGGCACCGGGGAGCTGTTTTTT	CASSFGTGGTGELFF
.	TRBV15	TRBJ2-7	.	TGTGCCACCAGCAGAGATCACACAGGATCCTACGAGCAGTACTTC	CATSRDHTGSYEQYF
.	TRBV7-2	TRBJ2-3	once	TGTGCCAGCAGCTTAACATCCGCCCCTAGCACAGATACGCAGTATTTT	CASSLTSAPSTDTQYF
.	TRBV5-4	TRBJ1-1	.	TGTGCCAGCAGCTTAAATAGCGGTGGCCCTGAAGCTTTCTTT	CASSLNSGGPEAFF
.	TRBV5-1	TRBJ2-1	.	TGCGCCAGCAGCGGCCGTTCGACTGCGAATGAGCAGTTCTTC	CASSGRSTANEQFF
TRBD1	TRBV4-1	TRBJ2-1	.	TGCGCCAGCAGCCCCCAGGGGGCGCCGCGCCATGAGCAGTTCTTC	CASSPQGAPRHEQFF
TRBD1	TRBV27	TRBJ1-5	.	TGTGCCAGCAGTTTAGGACAGGGAGGTCAGCCCCAGCATTTT	CASSLGQGGQPQHF
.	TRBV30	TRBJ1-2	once	TGTGCCTGGAGCCGATGGGGGGGCCATGGCTACACCTTC	CAWSRWGGHGYTF
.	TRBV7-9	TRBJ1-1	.	TGTGCCATTACCTTCCCGAACATGAACACTGAAGCTTTCTTT	CAITFPNMNTEAFF
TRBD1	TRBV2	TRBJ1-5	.	TGTGCCAGCAGTGACCACGTCACAGGGGTAGGACAGCCCCAGCATTTT	CASSDHVTGVGQPQHF
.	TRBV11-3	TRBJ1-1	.	TGTGCCAGCAGCTTAGCAGGGGTAACTGAAGCTTTCTTT	CASSLAGVTEAFF